Below are 27 T cell receptor beta chains sequenced from a single sample in a study of molecular identifiers for immune sequencing clone quantification. MiXCR, run by TCRdb on the PCR reads, gives a single entry per CDR3 protein. The sample includes approximately 550,000 distinct CDR3 sequences, about a fifth of them seen just once. Sample: naive CD8+ T cells from blood, with Jurkat cell RNA spiked in. Stated subset: FACS-sorted CD8+CD4-CCR7+CD45RA+ naive T cells. The receptors were sampled from a human donor in good health. Some libraries in this study had Jurkat cell RNA spiked in.

The chain employs TRBV5-6 and TRBJ2-7, with 9 bases lining up with TRBD1. The CDR3 is 14 residues long. Germline assignment: CDR1 SGHDT and CDR2 YYEEEE. Trimming cost V 4 bases and J 5 bases; bases outside gene matches: 7. The CDR3 spells CASSQGTGTHEQYF. DNA for the CDR3: TGTGCCAGCAGCCAAGGGACAGGGACCCACGAGCAGTACTTC.

This clonotype was seen repeatedly, ten times or more. The rearrangement links TRBV28 to TRBJ2-6; D may match TRBD1 or TRBD2 (5 bases each). The germline V gene has CDR1 MDHEN and CDR2 SYDVKM. V was cut by 2 bases and J by 4 bases, with 21 bases left in between. CDR3 length equals 19 residues. The chain's CDR3 is CASSLPQGASLRGANVLTF. The CDR3 nucleotides read TGTGCCAGCAGTTTACCCCAGGGAGCGAGTCTTCGGGGGGCCAACGTCCTGACTTTC.

With regard to this clonotype: One end of the junction fails to match germline, which may point to a read error. The CDR3 reads CASSITASKDMQYF. CDR3 nucleotides: TGTGCCAGTAGTATAACGGCTAGCAAAGATATGCAGTATTTT. The chain employs TRBV19 and TRBJ2-3; perhaps TRBD2 as D (5 bases). The CDR3 has 14 residues. The germline CDR1 and CDR2 sequences are LNHDA and SQIVND (reference sequence). Looking up the rest from reference TRBV19 and TRBJ2-3 gives the full variable domain: DGGITQSPKYLFRKEGQNVTLSCEQNLNHDAMYWYRQDPGQGLRLIYYSQIVNDFQKGDIAEGYSVSREKKESFPLTVTSAQKNPTAFYLCASSITASKDMQYFGPGTRLTVL.

This clonotype was detected many times. DNA for the CDR3: TGTGCCACCAGCGGCAGACAGCCAAACACCGGGGAGCTGTTTTTT. Protein: CATSGRQPNTGELFF. V is TRBV15 and J is TRBJ2-2, with D tentatively TRBD1 (5 bases). Trimming removed 5 bases from V and 2 bases from J, with 12 bases in between. Germline V lookup: CDR1 LNHNV, CDR2 YYDKDF (reference sequence). This CDR3 has 15 residues.

V usage is TRBV7-6 and J usage is TRBJ1-2; D not resolved. CDR1 SGHVS and CDR2 FNYEAQ come from the germline V gene. This CDR3 region has 13 residues. V was shortened by 5 bases and J by 2 bases, with 9 bases between the two germline ends. The CDR3 region has the DNA TGTGCCAGCAGCCCCGGATCAAACTATGGCTACACCTTC. Translating gives CASSPGSNYGYTF.

In the case of this clonotype: Germline and junction disagree at one end, which may indicate a read error. The V gene is TRBV7-8, the J gene TRBJ1-1; maybe TRBD1 (6 bases). Germline CDR1 reads SGHVS; CDR2 reads FQNEAQ. This CDR3 is built from 15 residues. Here the CDR3 DNA reads TGTGCCAGCAGCTCCCGGGGGGCTCCGAACACTGAAGTTTTCTTT. It codes for CASSSRGAPNTEVFF.

In the case of this clonotype: A clone one base away is much larger, so this may be a read error. The rearrangement links TRBV6-5 to TRBJ2-3; D uncertain. CDR1 is MNHEY, CDR2 SVGAGI, per germline. CDR3 length equals 11 residues. V was pared by 11 bases and J by 6 bases, with 12 bases between. In DNA form, the CDR3 reads TGTGCCGGCACCGGTCCGGATACGCAGTATTTT. It translates to CAGTGPDTQYF.

This clonotype was picked up a small number of times. This chain connects TRBV10-3 to TRBJ1-1, with no clear D. Trimming removed 2 bases from V and 4 bases from J, with 5 bases in between. From germline, CDR1 is ENHRY and CDR2 SYGVKD. The CDR3 has 12 residues. CDR3 amino acids: CAISEAGTEAFF. Here the CDR3 DNA reads TGTGCCATCAGTGAGGCGGGCACTGAAGCTTTCTTT.

This clonotype was recorded a few times. This sequence joins TRBV4-3 and TRBJ2-1; TRBD2 agrees at 10 bases. The V gene's germline CDR1 is LGHNA and CDR2 YSLEER. The V segment lost 2 bases and the J segment 4 bases; nucleotides outside the gene matches: 5. CDR3 length: 16 residues. The CDR3: CASSQTGLAYYNEQFF. For the CDR3, the DNA is TGCGCCAGCAGCCAAACGGGACTAGCGTATTACAATGAGCAGTTCTTC.

This clonotype was observed at least ten times. The rearrangement uses TRBV11-2 and TRBJ1-4, with D hard to call. V lost 2 bases to trimming and J lost 8 bases, with 9 bases between them. Germline V lookup: CDR1 SGHAT, CDR2 FQNNGV. This CDR3 is built from 13 residues. CDR3 nucleotides: TGTGCCAGCAGCTTATTTCCCGGGGAAAAACTGTTTTTT. It is translated as CASSLFPGEKLFF. Looking up the rest from reference TRBV11-2 and TRBJ1-4 gives the full variable domain: EAGVAQSPRYKIIEKRQSVAFWCNPISGHATLYWYQQILGQGPKLLIQFQNNGVVDDSQLPKDRFSAERLKGVDSTLKIQPAKLEDSAVYLCASSLFPGEKLFFGSGTQLSVL.

This chain links TRBV19 with TRBJ2-7, with 7 nucleotides matching TRBD2. The germline V gene has CDR1 LNHDA and CDR2 SQIVND (reference sequence). J was trimmed by 5 bases and V by 3 bases; bases with no gene match: 4. The CDR3 sequence is 13 residues long. In DNA, the CDR3 is TGTGCCAGTAGTATCGGGGGGTCCGACGAGCAGTACTTC. Protein sequence: CASSIGGSDEQYF.

This chain links TRBV4-1 with TRBJ2-7; 7 bases are a match to TRBD1. Trimming took 3 bases from V and 1 from J; bases not matched to a gene: 3. Germline CDR1 reads MGHRA; CDR2 reads YSYEKL. This CDR3 spans 14 amino acids. The CDR3 sequence is CASSQGTESYEQYF. CDR3 in DNA: TGCGCCAGCAGCCAGGGGACAGAGTCCTACGAGCAGTACTTC.

This clonotype was detected many times. This chain connects TRBV4-1 to TRBJ1-1, with D hard to call. V gave up 2 bases and J gave up 1 base, with 17 bases separating them. CDR3 length: 17 residues. Germline loops: CDR1 MGHRA, CDR2 YSYEKL. The CDR3 loop reads CASSQKDGWGKNTEAFF. CDR3 sequence (DNA): TGCGCCAGCAGCCAAAAAGACGGATGGGGTAAGAACACTGAAGCTTTCTTT.

In the case of this clonotype: This could be a read error, since a much larger clone is one nucleotide away. The chain employs TRBV10-3 and TRBJ2-7; D ambiguous. Between the trimmed V and J ends, which lost 0 bases and 2 bases, there was a span of 8 bases. The CDR3 runs 14 residues. CDR1 ENHRY and CDR2 SYGVKD come from the germline V gene. The CDR3 nucleotides are TGTGCCATCAGTGAGTCTGCAGGTCCCTACGAGCAGTACTTC. Amino acids: CAISESAGPYEQYF.

This clonotype was seen more than once but under ten times. The chain has TRBV18 and TRBJ1-1; D uncertain. V was clipped by 2 bases and J by 2 bases, with 9 bases between them. CDR1 and CDR2 from the germline V gene are KGHSH and LQKENI. There are 14 residues in the CDR3. The CDR3, as DNA: TGTGCCAGCTCACCATGGGATGTAAACACTGAAGCTTTCTTT. This sequence encodes CASSPWDVNTEAFF.

This clonotype was counted a few times. V gene TRBV5-3 combines with J gene TRBJ2-2; no clear D gene. TRBV5-3 is noted as an ORF with a role that remains uncertain. Trimming left V 8 bases short and J 6 bases short, with 14 bases between. The CDR3 runs to 13 residues. The CDR3 is CASSILGPGELFF. The CDR3 region has the DNA TGTGCCAGCTCGATATTAGGCCCCGGGGAGCTGTTTTTT.

This clonotype has ten or more counts. The chain employs TRBV3-1 and TRBJ2-4, with 7 nucleotides matching TRBD1. V was pared by 10 bases and J by 1 base, with 4 bases of the junction left unmatched. The CDR3 consists of 13 residues. Germline loops: CDR1 LGHDT, CDR2 YNNKEL (reference sequence). CDR3 bases: TGTGCCATTTCGGACAGGGCCAAAAACATTCAGTACTTC. It codes for CAISDRAKNIQYF.

The rearrangement links TRBV5-1 to TRBJ1-1, with 7 bases aligning to TRBD1. The CDR3 covers 14 residues. V trimming: 2 bases; J trimming: 3 bases; junction bases outside the gene matches: 4. Germline V gene data show CDR1 as SGHRS and CDR2 as YFSETQ. The CDR3 loop reads CASSFDRDYTEAFF. In DNA, the CDR3 is TGCGCCAGCAGCTTCGACAGGGATTACACTGAAGCTTTCTTT.

In its sample, this clonotype was seen a few times. This chain connects TRBV12-3 or TRBV12-4 to TRBJ2-5; 10 nucleotides align to TRBD2. J lost 2 bases, V lost 3 bases, and 9 bases had no gene match. The CDR3 runs to 17 residues. As DNA, the CDR3 is TGTGCCAGCAGTTTCGAGCGGGGGGGCCGGGGACAAGAGACCCAGTACTTC. Its protein is CASSFERGGRGQETQYF.

The CDR3 spells CASSLRDSGIHNEKLFF. In DNA, the CDR3 is TGTGCCAGCAGCTTACGGGACAGCGGGATCCATAATGAAAAACTGTTTTTT. The genes are TRBV7-9 and TRBJ1-4; the match to TRBD1 covers 7 bases. Germline values: CDR1 SEHNR, CDR2 FQNEAQ (reference sequence). V gave up 2 bases and J gave up 4 bases; unmatched junction bases: 10. This CDR3 comprises 17 residues.

This clonotype came up many times. The chain joins TRBV28 to TRBJ2-5; tentative D call: TRBD2 (6 bases). Trimming removed 6 bases at V and 2 bases at J, with 16 bases between. The CDR3 is 15 residues long. CDR1 and CDR2 (germline): MDHEN, SYDVKM. CDR3 loop: CASRDRDSYQETQYF. The DNA for the CDR3 is TGTGCCAGCAGAGACCGGGACTCTTATCAAGAGACCCAGTACTTC.

This clonotype was counted between two and nine times. The CDR3 loop reads CASSPGVWTGLHEQYF. In DNA, the CDR3 is TGCGCCAGCAGCCCGGGGGTCTGGACAGGGCTACACGAGCAGTACTTC. V and J are TRBV5-1 and TRBJ2-7; the match to TRBD1 covers 8 bases. The J segment lost 5 bases and the V segment lost 4 bases, leaving 14 bases of the junction unmatched. The CDR3 is made up of 16 amino acids. Germline lookup yields CDR1 SGHRS and CDR2 YFSETQ.

This clonotype came up many times. This chain joins TRBV12-3 or TRBV12-4 and TRBJ1-5; maybe TRBD1 (5 bases). Trimming shortened V by 8 bases and J by 6 bases, and 14 bases separated the two germline ends. The CDR3 extends over 13 amino acids. CDR3 sequence (DNA): TGTGCCAGCGTGGCGGGGCCCAGTCAGCCCCAGCATTTT. Amino acid sequence: CASVAGPSQPQHF.

To note about this clonotype: A read error may explain this, as a much larger clone is one base away. This chain joins TRBV7-6 and TRBJ2-2; perhaps TRBD2 as D (5 bases). The germline V gene has CDR1 SGHVS and CDR2 FNYEAQ. This CDR3 spans 15 amino acids. The CDR3 coding sequence is TGTGCCAGCAGCCCCCGGACGGTAACCACCGGGGAGCTGTCTTTT. This encodes CASSPRTVTTGELSF.

The chain has TRBV13 and TRBJ2-2; 9 bases agree with TRBD2. J gave up 3 bases and V 3 bases, and 2 bases lay outside the gene matches. Germline values: CDR1 PRHDT, CDR2 FYEKMQ (reference sequence). The CDR3 runs to 15 residues. CDR3 nucleotide sequence: TGTGCCAGCAGCTTTAGCGGGGGATACACCGGGGAGCTGTTTTTT. Protein: CASSFSGGYTGELFF. The full variable domain, in which reference TRBV13 and TRBJ2-2 provide the parts outside the CDR3, is AAGVIQSPRHLIKEKRETATLKCYPIPRHDTVYWYQQGPGQDPQFLISFYEKMQSDKGSIPDRFSAQQFSDYHSELNMSSLELGDSALYFCASSFSGGYTGELFFGEGSRLTVL.

This clonotype was observed a handful of times. V is TRBV11-1 and J is TRBJ2-7; D may match TRBD1 or TRBD2 (6 bases each). The germline V and J ends were trimmed by 5 bases and 5 bases, with 16 bases remaining between them. Germline V gene lookup returns CDR1 SGHAT and CDR2 FQDESV (reference sequence). This CDR3 region has 14 residues. The CDR3 protein is CASSQIRGLNEQYF. CDR3 in DNA: TGTGCCAGCAGCCAGATCCGGGGGCTTAACGAGCAGTACTTC.

The chain employs TRBV6-2 or TRBV6-3 and TRBJ1-1; a weak D match, TRBD1 (5 bases). The CDR3 contains 16 residues. CDR1 and CDR2 from the germline V gene are MNHEY and SVGEGT. The germline V and J ends were trimmed by 7 bases and 1 base, with 19 bases remaining between them. The CDR3 loop reads CASTPIRGLKNTEAFF. The CDR3 DNA is TGTGCCAGCACCCCAATACGGGGACTTAAGAACACTGAAGCTTTCTTT.